The 11 T cell receptor beta chains below come from one sample, sequenced in a study of response to subunit inactivated influenza vaccine. TCRdb independently ran MiXCR on the RT-PCR reads; one entry per CDR3 protein. The sample has about 530,000 distinct CDR3 sequences; around 11% are singletons. The source was PBMCs from blood, collected on the day of vaccination. The receptors stem from a man in his forties or fifties who received an inactivated influenza vaccine.

The chain carries TRBV4-3 and TRBJ1-1; a weak D match, TRBD1 (5 bases). The CDR3 is made up of 17 amino acids. CDR1 is LGHNA, CDR2 YSLEER, per germline. The V end lost 0 bases, the J end lost 0 bases, and 14 bases lay between the germline ends. Here the CDR3 reads CASSQDVTGGMNTEAFF. DNA of the CDR3: TGCGCCAGCAGCCAAGATGTAACAGGCGGCATGAACACTGAAGCTTTCTTT.

The chain links TRBV4-2 to TRBJ2-3; no clear D gene. Trimming took off 4 bases at V and 8 bases at J, with 16 bases between the two ends. Germline CDR1 LGHNA, CDR2 YNFKEQ. This CDR3 spans 14 amino acids. CDR3 DNA: TGTGCCAGCAGCCCCCACCCCCCCGTTGGTACGCAGTATTTT. Its translation: CASSPHPPVGTQYF.

This clonotype was observed many times. J is TRBJ2-5 and V is TRBV6-1; D possibly matches TRBD1 or TRBD2 (5 bases each). Looked up from germline, CDR1 is MNHNS and CDR2 is SASEGT. The CDR3 consists of 15 residues. Deletions cut 6 bases from V and 4 bases from J, with 18 bases between. In DNA, the CDR3 is TGTGCCAGCAGCATATACCCGAGGGGATCAGAGACCCAGTACTTC. This codes for CASSIYPRGSETQYF.

This clonotype was seen more than once but under ten times. The chain employs TRBV5-1 and TRBJ1-1; 8 bases agree with TRBD1. With 3 bases clipped from V and 8 bases from J, the junction kept 6 bases outside the gene matches. The V gene's germline CDR1 is SGHRS and CDR2 YFSETQ. The CDR3 runs to 13 residues. DNA for the CDR3: TGCGCCAGCAGCTCCCTGACAGGGGCCGAAGCTTTCTTT. It codes for CASSSLTGAEAFF.

This chain joins TRBV3-1 and TRBJ2-6, with 9 nucleotides matching TRBD1. In germline, CDR1 is LGHDT, CDR2 YNNKEL (reference sequence). This CDR3 is 18 amino acids long. V shed 3 bases and J 0 bases; nucleotides not matched to a gene: 6. CDR3 coding DNA: TGTGCCAGCAGCCATCTGCCGGGACAGGGCTCTGGGGCCAACGTCCTGACTTTC. Amino acids: CASSHLPGQGSGANVLTF.

This clonotype was observed a handful of times. This chain connects TRBV5-1 to TRBJ2-1; 11 bases are shared with TRBD2. J lost 5 bases, V lost 4 bases, and 5 bases had no gene match. Germline CDR1 is SGHRS and CDR2 is YFSETQ. This CDR3 contains 15 residues. In nucleotides, the CDR3 is TGCGCCAGCAGCCCTCCACTAGCGGGAGACAATGAGCAGTTCTTC. Encoded protein: CASSPPLAGDNEQFF.

This clonotype was seen only a few times. CDR3 amino acids: CASSIGPPFHGYTF. The CDR3, as DNA: TGTGCCAGCAGCATTGGGCCGCCTTTCCATGGCTACACCTTC. J is TRBJ1-2 and V is TRBV3-1; D is undetermined. The CDR3 has 14 residues. Looked up from germline, CDR1 is LGHDT and CDR2 is YNNKEL (reference sequence). The ends were cut back, 5 bases at V and 6 bases at J, with 16 bases in the middle.

This clonotype was found a few times. The chain joins TRBV20-1 to TRBJ1-5; no firm D call. Germline lookup yields CDR1 DFQATT and CDR2 SNEGSKA (reference sequence). The CDR3 runs to 14 residues. Deletions cut 5 bases from V and 0 bases from J, with 11 bases between. The CDR3 region has the DNA TGCAGTGCTCGGATCGGCGATAGCAATCAGCCCCAGCATTTT. It encodes CSARIGDSNQPQHF.

The chain has TRBV10-3 and TRBJ1-3; D gene uncertain. The CDR3 sequence is 13 residues long. CDR1 and CDR2 (germline): ENHRY, SYGVKD. The V end was cut by 10 bases, the J end by 1 base, with 11 bases between. CDR3 DNA: TGTGCCACGGCGGACTCTTCTGGAAACACCATATATTTT. Translation gives CATADSSGNTIYF.

The J gene is TRBJ2-7, the V gene TRBV10-1; D possibly matches TRBD1 or TRBD2 (5 bases each). Germline V gene lookup returns CDR1 WNHNN and CDR2 SYGVQD (reference sequence). The CDR3 spans 16 residues. Trimming pared 1 base from V and 3 bases from J, leaving 16 bases between. CDR3 protein: CASSEFGKGIIYEQYF. The CDR3 nucleotides read TGCGCCAGCAGTGAGTTCGGGAAGGGGATCATCTACGAGCAGTACTTC.

In this sample, this clonotype turned up a few times. The rearrangement joins TRBV12-3 or TRBV12-4 to TRBJ2-1; D gene uncertain. This CDR3 region has 12 residues. Between the trimmed V and J ends, which lost 6 bases and 5 bases, there was a span of 8 bases. CDR3 nucleotides: TGTGCCAGCAGCACGAACGACAATGAGCAGTTCTTC. Protein sequence: CASSTNDNEQFF.